These T cell receptor beta chains were read from a single sample in a study of blood T cell repertoires in COVID-19. Generated by immunoSEQ multiplex PCR, the TCRdb table keeps only in-frame clones and is missing some. The table shows about 71,000 clones, with 82% occurring only once. The sample consisted of peripheral blood. The receptors were gathered from an elderly woman with acute or convalescent COVID-19. Each CDR3 is given with its conserved first and last residue. Each record gives: D gene, V gene, CDR3 length, J gene, CDR3 DNA, CDR3 protein. A D gene is named only where the DNA matches it firmly.

.	TRBV10-3	13	TRBJ2-7	TGTGCCATCAGTCCACAGGAAGCCTACGAGCAGTACTTC	CAISPQEAYEQYF
TRBD1	TRBV19	14	TRBJ2-7	TGTGCCAGTAGTATCTGGACAGGTTCCTACGAGCAGTACTTC	CASSIWTGSYEQYF
TRBD1	TRBV24-1	20	TRBJ2-5	TGTGCCACCAGTGATTGGCGCACAGGGGCGCGCGATAATTATGTAGAGACCCAGTACTTC	CATSDWRTGARDNYVETQYF
TRBD1	TRBV6-5	15	TRBJ1-1	TGTGCCAGCAGTTACTCACGGGACAGTAACACTGAAGCTTTCTTT	CASSYSRDSNTEAFF
.	TRBV7-2	16	TRBJ2-7	TGTGCCAGCAGCTTAGACGCAGGTCATTCCTCCTACGAGCAGTACTTC	CASSLDAGHSSYEQYF
TRBD1	TRBV7-9	19	TRBJ2-1	TGTGCCAGCAGCTTAGCGCGGTGGCTTGGGACAGCCTCCTACAATGAGCAGTTCTTC	CASSLARWLGTASYNEQFF
.	TRBV5-4	14	TRBJ2-5	TGTGCCAGCAGCCCGGGACAAAATCAGGAGACCCAGTACTTC	CASSPGQNQETQYF
.	TRBV6-2/TRBV6-3	12	TRBJ1-4	TGTGCCAGCAGTTACGCGGGGGGACAAGCGTTTTTT	CASSYAGGQAFF
TRBD2	TRBV27	14	TRBJ2-5	TGTGCCAGCAGACTAGCGGGAGTCGGGGAGACCCAGTACTTC	CASRLAGVGETQYF
TRBD2	TRBV6-2/TRBV6-3	13	TRBJ2-5	TGTGCCAGCAGTAAACTAGCGCCGGAGACCCAGTACTTC	CASSKLAPETQYF